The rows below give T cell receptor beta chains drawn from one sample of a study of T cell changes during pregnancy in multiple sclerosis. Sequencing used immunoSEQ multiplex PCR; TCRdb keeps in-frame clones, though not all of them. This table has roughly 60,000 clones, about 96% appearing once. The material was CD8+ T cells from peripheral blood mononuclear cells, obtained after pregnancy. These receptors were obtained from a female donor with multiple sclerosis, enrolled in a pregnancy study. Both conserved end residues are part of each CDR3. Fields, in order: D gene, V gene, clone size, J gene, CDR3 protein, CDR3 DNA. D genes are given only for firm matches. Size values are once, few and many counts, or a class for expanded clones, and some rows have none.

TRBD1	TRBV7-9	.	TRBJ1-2	CASSHSRGRNANYGYTF	TGTGCCAGCAGCCATTCCAGGGGGCGGAATGCTAACTATGGCTACACCTTC
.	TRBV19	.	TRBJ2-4	CASSSSTVAKNIQYF	TGTGCCAGTAGTTCCTCCACAGTAGCCAAAAACATTCAGTACTTC
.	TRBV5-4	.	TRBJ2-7	CASSLEGSSYEQYF	TGTGCCAGCAGCTTGGAGGGGTCGTCCTACGAGCAGTACTTC
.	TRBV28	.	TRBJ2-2	CASRAGQSTGELFF	TGTGCCAGCAGGGCAGGACAGAGCACCGGGGAGCTGTTTTTT
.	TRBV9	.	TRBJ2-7	CASSVEHSSSYEQYF	TGTGCCAGCAGCGTAGAACACTCTAGCTCCTACGAGCAGTACTTC
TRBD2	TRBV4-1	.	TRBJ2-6	CASSQDRAGAGANVLTF	TGCGCCAGCAGCCAAGATCGGGCGGGAGCTGGGGCCAACGTCCTGACTTTC
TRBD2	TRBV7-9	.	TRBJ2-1	CASSEGLAGGISYNEQFF	TGTGCCAGCAGCGAAGGACTAGCGGGAGGGATCTCCTACAATGAGCAGTTCTTC
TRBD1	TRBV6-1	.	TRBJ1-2	CASQQGAANYGYTF	TGTGCCAGCCAACAGGGGGCTGCTAACTATGGCTACACCTTC
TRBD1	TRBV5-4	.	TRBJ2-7	CASSFGTGLYEQYF	TGTGCCAGCAGCTTTGGGACAGGCCTCTACGAGCAGTACTTC
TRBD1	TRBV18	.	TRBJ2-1	CAASWDRLYNEQFF	TGTGCCGCCTCTTGGGACAGGTTGTACAATGAGCAGTTCTTC
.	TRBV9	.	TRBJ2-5	CASSPGEETQYF	TGTGCCAGCAGCCCGGGAGAAGAGACCCAGTACTTC
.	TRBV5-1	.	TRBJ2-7	CASSLRQGTYEQYF	TGCGCCAGCAGCTTGCGGCAGGGCACCTACGAGCAGTACTTC
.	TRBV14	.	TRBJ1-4	CASSQGRGEKLFF	TGTGCCAGCAGCCAAGGAAGGGGTGAAAAACTGTTTTTT
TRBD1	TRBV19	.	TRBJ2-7	CASSIRDRDYEQYF	TGTGCCAGTAGTATCAGGGACAGAGATTACGAGCAGTACTTC
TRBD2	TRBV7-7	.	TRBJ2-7	CASSSTSGSDEQYF	TGTGCTAGCAGCTCGACTAGCGGGAGCGACGAGCAGTACTTC
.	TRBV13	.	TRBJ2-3	CASSLSTTERDTQYF	TGTGCCAGCAGCTTATCGACCACGGAGCGGGATACGCAGTATTTT
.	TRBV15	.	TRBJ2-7	CATSRGTDEQYF	TGTGCCACCAGCAGAGGGACAGACGAGCAGTACTTC
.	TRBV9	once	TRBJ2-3	CASSVWSNTDTQYF	TGTGCCAGCAGCGTGTGGTCTAACACAGATACGCAGTATTTT
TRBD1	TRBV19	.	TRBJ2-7	CASSHGQGIPYEQYF	TGTGCCAGTAGTCACGGACAGGGAATCCCCTACGAGCAGTACTTC
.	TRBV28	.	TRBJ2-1	CASSLGAGWAYNEQFF	TGTGCCAGCAGTTTAGGGGCAGGGTGGGCCTACAATGAGCAGTTCTTC
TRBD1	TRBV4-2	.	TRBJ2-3	CASSLYGSGGRGTDTQYF	TGTGCCAGCAGCCTTTACGGTTCAGGGGGTCGGGGCACAGATACGCAGTATTTT
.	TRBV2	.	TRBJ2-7	CASMMGTGGYEQHF	TGTGCCAGCATGATGGGAACTGGGGGGTACGAGCAGCACTTC
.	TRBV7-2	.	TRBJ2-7	CASTLDPGTYEQYF	TGTGCCAGCACCTTAGATCCGGGAACCTACGAGCAGTACTTC